The present T cell receptor (beta chain) was sequenced within a study of long-term antiretroviral therapy in people with HIV. Every sample had 1-10 million cryopreserved PBMC in it before DNA extraction. The CDR3 loop spans 14 amino acids. CDR1 and CDR2 (germline): KGHSH, LQKENI. V lost 5 bases and J lost 5; bases outside the gene matches: 8. This clone was counted only a few times. The authors ran the immunoSEQ assay, v3.0, at survey level. TCRdb keeps only in-frame clones here, not all; method: immunoSEQ multiplex PCR. The repertoire holds fewer than 40,000 clones, with about 85% as singletons. This receptor was taken from a man aged 18-30 years with HIV. The gene calls are TRBV18 and TRBJ1-2, with 7 positions matching TRBD1. The source was unsorted PBMCs, collected 1.9 years after starting antiretroviral therapy. CDR3 loop: CASSGGTALYGYTF. The CDR3 DNA reads TGTGCCAGCTCAGGGGGGACAGCGCTTTATGGCTACACCTTC.